This paragraph reports one T cell receptor (beta chain). The sample belongs to a study of blood T cell repertoires in COVID-19. Across the study: Samples representing acute and convalescent COVID-19 were sourced from the United States, Italy and Spain. From T cells, B-cell-depleted T cells, or PBMCs came the material, which was cDNA or gDNA.

V was clipped by 10 bases and J by 5 bases; unmatched bases: 7. The CDR3 length is 14 residues. CDR1 and CDR2 from the germline V gene are KGHDR and SFDVKD. Original methodology: Reference gene primer amplification gave nucleated cell count estimates. Sequencing used immunoSEQ multiplex PCR; TCRdb keeps in-frame clones, though not all of them. V and J calls and clone size are as listed in that table; D and trimming were resolved from the DNA. This sample yields some 110,000 clones, of which 86% are seen a single time; almost 4.5% belongs to the top ten. The source is a man between 40 and 49 years old with acute or convalescent COVID-19. Sequencing was performed on peripheral blood. The chain has TRBV24-1 and TRBJ1-5, with 10 bases fitting TRBD1. In DNA form, the CDR3 reads TGTGCCACTAGCGGGACAGGGGTGGATCAGCCCCAGCATTTT. Translating it yields CATSGTGVDQPQHF.